The next 27 T cell receptor beta chains were all read from a single sample in a study of cytomegalovirus exposure and HLA in healthy donors. Data came from immunoSEQ multiplex PCR; TCRdb stores just in-frame clones and leaves some out. In the table there are roughly 250,000 clones, nearly 90% of which are singletons. Sequencing input: PBMCs. The receptors stem from a woman between 18 and 30 years old in good health and CMV-seronegative.

As to this clone: This CDR3 is also generated by other DNA sequences in the sample. The chain carries TRBV10-3 and TRBJ1-1, with 9 bases lining up with TRBD1. CDR3 size: 12 residues. Germline V gene data show CDR1 as ENHRY and CDR2 as SYGVKD. J gave up 5 bases and V 6 bases, and 1 base lay outside the gene matches. The CDR3 nucleotides read TGTGCCATCAGCGGGACAGGGACTGAAGCTTTCTTT. This encodes CAISGTGTEAFF.

V is TRBV6-1 and J is TRBJ1-2, with D possibly being TRBD1 (6 bases). V was trimmed by 2 bases and J by 3 bases, leaving 16 bases between them. The CDR3 consists of 16 residues. The germline V gene encodes CDR1 MNHNS and CDR2 SASEGT. As DNA, the CDR3 is TGTGCCAGCAGTGAAAGCGTCAGGGGATTAGACTATGGCTACACCTTC. Translating it yields CASSESVRGLDYGYTF.

This sequence joins TRBV6-1 and TRBJ2-4; 14 bases match TRBD2. V trimming: 3 bases; J trimming: 6 bases; junction bases outside the gene matches: 7. Germline values: CDR1 MNHNS, CDR2 SASEGT. This CDR3 has 17 residues. CDR3 protein: CASSETSGGAVRNIQYF. CDR3 bases: TGTGCCAGCAGTGAGACTAGCGGGGGGGCTGTGAGAAACATTCAGTACTTC.

DNA for the CDR3: TGCAGCGTTGCGGGGATCTCTGGAAACACCATATATTTT. Translating it yields CSVAGISGNTIYF. The chain uses TRBV29-1 and TRBJ1-3; D not certain. From germline, CDR1 is SQVTM and CDR2 ANQGSEA. The V end was cut by 4 bases, the J end by 0 bases, with 7 bases between. CDR3 length: 13 amino acids.

CDR3 coding DNA: TGTGCCAGCAGCTTAGCCGGACAGGGCATGAACACTGAAGCTTTCTTT. It specifies CASSLAGQGMNTEAFF. This rearrangement joins TRBV13 to TRBJ1-1; 8 nucleotides line up with TRBD1. The CDR3 has 16 amino acids. Trimming cost V 1 base and J 0 bases; bases outside gene matches: 4. Looked up from germline, CDR1 is PRHDT and CDR2 is FYEKMQ (reference sequence).

This chain uses TRBV6-1 with TRBJ1-4; D is undetermined. Germline CDR1 and CDR2: MNHNS and SASEGT. Trimming cost V 3 bases and J 7 bases, with 15 bases left between them. The CDR3 totals 15 residues. As DNA, the CDR3 is TGTGCCAGCAGTGATCGGAGCGAAGGTCTTGAAAAACTGTTTTTT. Encoded protein: CASSDRSEGLEKLFF.

This chain uses TRBV6-6 with TRBJ1-4, with TRBD1 as a possible D gene (5 bases). The CDR3 is 14 residues long. CDR1 and CDR2 (germline): MNHNY, SVGAGI (reference sequence). The ends were cut back, 6 bases at V and 3 bases at J, with 11 bases in the middle. The CDR3 loop reads CASRMGPSNEKLFF. The CDR3 DNA is TGTGCCAGCAGAATGGGGCCTTCTAATGAAAAACTGTTTTTT.

The chain uses TRBV18 and TRBJ1-6; 11 nucleotides match TRBD1. Per the germline V gene, CDR1 is KGHSH and CDR2 is LQKENI. The CDR3 totals 15 residues. Trimming removed 3 bases from V and 8 bases from J; junction bases left unmatched: 3. This chain's CDR3 is CASSPRTGGDSPLHF. The CDR3 DNA sequence: TGTGCCAGCTCACCGAGGACAGGGGGCGATTCACCCCTCCACTTT.

V is TRBV27 and J is TRBJ1-5; TRBD1 is a possible D gene (5 bases). CDR3 length equals 17 residues. Trimming left V 0 bases short and J 5 bases short, with 17 bases between. Germline CDR1 reads MNHEY; CDR2 reads SMNVEV (reference sequence). CDR3 sequence (DNA): TGTGCCAGCAGTTTATCGTCCAGGGCGGGGAGCTATCAGCCCCAGCATTTT. This gives the protein CASSLSSRAGSYQPQHF.

The V and J genes are TRBV28 and TRBJ2-5; 11 bases agree with TRBD1. Germline V gene lookup returns CDR1 MDHEN and CDR2 SYDVKM. This CDR3 is 17 amino acids long. After removal of 3 bases from V and 5 bases from J, the junction contained 11 bases not matched to a gene. CDR3 loop: CASSFNRDRGGVETQYF. The CDR3 DNA reads TGTGCCAGCAGTTTCAACCGGGACAGGGGGGGAGTGGAGACCCAGTACTTC. Looking up the rest from reference TRBV28 and TRBJ2-5 gives the full variable domain: DVKVTQSSRYLVKRTGEKVFLECVQDMDHENMFWYRQDPGLGLRLIYFSYDVKMKEKGDIPEGYSVSREKKERFSLILESASTNQTSMYLCASSFNRDRGGVETQYFGPGTRLLVL.

V usage is TRBV7-8 and J usage is TRBJ2-3, with 7 positions matching TRBD2. V lost 5 bases to trimming and J lost 2 bases; unmatched junction nucleotides: 10. The CDR3 length is 16 residues. CDR1 and CDR2 from the germline V gene are SGHVS and FQNEAQ. CDR3 amino acids: CASSLIELALTDTQYF. CDR3 in DNA: TGTGCCAGCAGCCTTATCGAACTAGCGCTCACAGATACGCAGTATTTT.

The chain joins TRBV5-1 to TRBJ2-1, with 13 bases identical to TRBD2. The germline gives CDR1 SGHRS, CDR2 YFSETQ. Trimming removed 0 bases from V and 2 bases from J; junction bases left unmatched: 2. The CDR3 contains 17 residues. This chain's CDR3 is CASSLGGTSGAYNEQFF. DNA of the CDR3: TGCGCCAGCAGCTTGGGCGGGACTAGCGGGGCCTACAATGAGCAGTTCTTC.

This clone has more than one count but fewer than ten. The chain joins TRBV19 to TRBJ2-7; TRBD1 might be the D (5 bases). The CDR3 length is 16 residues. CDR1 and CDR2 from the germline V gene are LNHDA and SQIVND (reference sequence). Trimming removed 5 bases at V and 0 bases at J, with 17 bases between. The chain's CDR3 is CASSSTAYASSYEQYF. The CDR3, as DNA: TGTGCCAGTAGTTCGACAGCGTACGCCAGCTCCTACGAGCAGTACTTC.

J is TRBJ2-3 and V is TRBV7-2, with a possible D match to TRBD1 (6 bases). The CDR3 length is 14 residues. Germline CDR1 and CDR2: SGHTA and FQGNSA. Trimming shortened V by 4 bases and J by 4 bases, and 12 bases separated the two germline ends. The CDR3 region has the DNA TGTGCCAGCAGCTGGGGGCAGGGGTCAGATACGCAGTATTTT. Protein: CASSWGQGSDTQYF.

The rearrangement links TRBV2 to TRBJ2-7; 12 nucleotides line up with TRBD1. CDR1 and CDR2 from the germline V gene are SNHLY and FYNNEI. The trim removed 5 bases at V and 6 bases at J, leaving 5 bases unmatched. The CDR3 length is 14 residues. DNA for the CDR3: TGTGCCAGCAGTAGGGACAGGGGGCTGGGCGAGCAGTACTTC. Translated, it gives CASSRDRGLGEQYF.

V usage is TRBV28 and J usage is TRBJ2-7; D is perhaps TRBD1 (6 bases). Between the trimmed V and J ends, which lost 0 bases and 3 bases, there was a span of 15 bases. The CDR3 loop spans 16 amino acids. Germline values: CDR1 MDHEN, CDR2 SYDVKM. In DNA form, the CDR3 reads TGTGCCAGCAGTTTATGGCAGGGGAAGCTTGTCTACGAGCAGTACTTC. Amino acid sequence: CASSLWQGKLVYEQYF. The full variable domain, its missing parts supplied by reference TRBV28 and TRBJ2-7, is DVKVTQSSRYLVKRTGEKVFLECVQDMDHENMFWYRQDPGLGLRLIYFSYDVKMKEKGDIPEGYSVSREKKERFSLILESASTNQTSMYLCASSLWQGKLVYEQYFGPGTRLTVT.

This clone occurred once. This chain links TRBV5-1 with TRBJ2-5; 9 bases match TRBD2. Losses at the gene ends were 0 bases for V and 2 bases for J; bases not matched to a gene: 5. In germline, CDR1 is SGHRS, CDR2 YFSETQ. The CDR3 is made up of 16 amino acids. The CDR3 nucleotides read TGCGCCAGCAGCTTGGATGCGGGGGGGGAACAAGAGACCCAGTACTTC. Its protein is CASSLDAGGEQETQYF.

This clone was observed a few times. This chain links TRBV6-1 with TRBJ1-5; TRBD1 is a possible D gene (6 bases). Between the trimmed V and J ends, which lost 9 bases and 7 bases, there was a span of 13 bases. Germline V lookup: CDR1 MNHNS, CDR2 SASEGT. The length of the CDR3 is 12 residues. CDR3 coding DNA: TGTGCCAGTCGACAGGCCCCCCAGCCCCAGCATTTT. Translated, it gives CASRQAPQPQHF.

As DNA, the CDR3 is TGTGCCAGCAGCATGGGACAGGGCGCCCAGCAGTACTTC. It is translated as CASSMGQGAQQYF. The chain carries TRBV9 and TRBJ2-7, with 9 bases matching TRBD1. The V segment lost 4 bases and the J segment 8 bases; nucleotides outside the gene matches: 7. Per germline, CDR1 SGDLS and CDR2 YYNGEE. The CDR3 length is 13 residues. Looking up the rest from reference TRBV9 and TRBJ2-7 gives the full variable domain: DSGVTQTPKHLITATGQRVTLRCSPRSGDLSVYWYQQSLDQGLQFLIQYYNGEERAKGNILERFSAQQFPDLHSELNLSSLELGDSALYFCASSMGQGAQQYFGPGTRLTVT.

The rearrangement uses TRBV5-1 and TRBJ2-5; D is perhaps TRBD2 (5 bases). Trimming shortened V by 1 base and J by 3 bases, and 13 bases separated the two germline ends. From germline, CDR1 is SGHRS and CDR2 YFSETQ. CDR3 size: 15 residues. CDR3 nucleotide sequence: TGCGCCAGCAGCTTGACAGATACGACTAAAGAGACCCAGTACTTC. Its protein product is CASSLTDTTKETQYF. Complete variable domain (other parts from reference TRBV5-1 and TRBJ2-5): KAGVTQTPRYLIKTRGQQVTLSCSPISGHRSVSWYQQTPGQGLQFLFEYFSETQRNKGNFPGRFSGRQFSNSRSEMNVSTLELGDSALYLCASSLTDTTKETQYFGPGTRLLVL.

The rearrangement joins TRBV4-3 to TRBJ2-3; D is unclear. V gave up 0 bases and J gave up 5 bases, with 3 bases separating them. Germline CDR1 LGHNA, CDR2 YSLEER. The CDR3 sequence is 12 residues long. The DNA for the CDR3 is TGCGCCAGCAGCCAAGATAGAGATACGCAGTATTTT. Translated: CASSQDRDTQYF.

The chain has TRBV5-1 and TRBJ2-5; TRBD1 might be the D (6 bases). Trimming shortened V by 4 bases and J by 7 bases, and 20 bases separated the two germline ends. Germline lookup yields CDR1 SGHRS and CDR2 YFSETQ. The CDR3 has 15 amino acids. CDR3 amino acids: CASSPRQAGRGTQYF. CDR3 nucleotides: TGCGCCAGCAGCCCCCGACAGGCCGGCCGGGGGACCCAGTACTTC.

The rearrangement links TRBV6-1 to TRBJ1-5; 7 nucleotides match TRBD1. V lost 5 bases to trimming and J lost 0 bases; unmatched junction nucleotides: 4. Looked up from germline, CDR1 is MNHNS and CDR2 is SASEGT. The CDR3 is 15 residues long. The CDR3 nucleotides read TGTGCCAGCAGTCTAGACAGGGATAGCAATCAGCCCCAGCATTTT. Translating it yields CASSLDRDSNQPQHF.

The gene calls are TRBV25-1 and TRBJ1-6; 8 bases fit TRBD1. The V gene end was trimmed by 3 bases and the J gene end by 4 bases; junction bases not matched to a gene: 5. Germline values: CDR1 MGHDK, CDR2 SYGVNS. The CDR3 is 16 amino acids. The CDR3 spells CASSDGQGDYNSPLHF. CDR3 in DNA: TGTGCCAGCAGTGATGGACAGGGCGATTATAATTCACCCCTCCACTTT.

Concerning this clone itself: The sample holds other DNA sequences that translate to the same CDR3. The chain combines TRBV9 with TRBJ2-2; D gene unclear. CDR1 SGDLS and CDR2 YYNGEE come from the germline V gene. The CDR3 has 12 residues. V shed 0 bases and J shed 7 bases, with 4 bases lying between them. The CDR3, as DNA: TGTGCCAGCAGCGTAGGAGGCGGGGAGCTGTTTTTT. Translation gives CASSVGGGELFF.

This chain joins TRBV19 and TRBJ1-2; D unresolved. The CDR3 length is 13 residues. Germline values: CDR1 LNHDA, CDR2 SQIVND (reference sequence). Deletions cut 7 bases from V and 6 bases from J, with 15 bases between. CDR3 residues: CASTPPFRDGYTF. For the CDR3, the DNA is TGTGCCAGTACCCCCCCGTTCCGGGATGGCTACACCTTC.

This clone was recorded once. The CDR3: CSVEGVTGRGETQYF. The CDR3 bases are TGCAGCGTTGAAGGTGTTACAGGGAGAGGAGAGACCCAGTACTTC. The V gene is TRBV29-1, the J gene TRBJ2-5; a weak D match, TRBD1 (6 bases). Per germline, CDR1 SQVTM and CDR2 ANQGSEA. Deletions cut 1 base from V and 4 bases from J, with 16 bases between. CDR3 length: 15 residues.